These T cell receptor beta chains were read from a single sample in a study of radiotherapy plus CTLA-4 blockade in lung cancer. TCRdb keeps only in-frame clones here, not all; method: immunoSEQ multiplex PCR. The sample has tens of thousands of clones, over 70% seen once. The source was peripheral blood, collected from a patient treated with radiotherapy plus ipilimumab. Receptor source: a human donor with non-small cell lung cancer who had stable disease on radiotherapy plus ipilimumab. CDR3s include the opening cysteine and the closing phenylalanine or tryptophan. Each record gives: D gene, clone size, V gene, J gene, CDR3 protein, CDR3 DNA. D genes are given only for firm matches. Size is omitted from some rows. Given values are once, few, many or a class for expanded clones.

>TRBD2|once|TRBV9|TRBJ2-5
CASSPPSGSPQETQYF
TGTGCCAGCAGCCCACCTAGCGGGAGCCCCCAAGAGACCCAGTACTTC
>TRBD1|NA|TRBV5-1|TRBJ2-5
CASSSGQGRETQYF
TGCGCCAGCAGCTCTGGACAGGGACGAGAGACCCAGTACTTC
>NA|NA|TRBV2|TRBJ2-4
CASGVPVAGKNIQYF
TGTGCCAGCGGGGTCCCGGTGGCAGGCAAAAACATTCAGTACTTC
>NA|NA|TRBV30|TRBJ2-1
CAWSGLNNEQFF
TGTGCCTGGAGTGGCCTAAACAATGAGCAGTTCTTC
>TRBD2|NA|TRBV5-1|TRBJ2-1
CASSLAGGSSEQFF
TGCGCCAGCAGCTTAGCGGGAGGAAGTAGTGAGCAGTTCTTC
>NA|NA|TRBV5-1|TRBJ2-2
CASSYVSAEAGELFF
TGCGCCAGCAGCTACGTGTCTGCAGAAGCCGGGGAGCTGTTTTTT
>TRBD1|NA|TRBV27|TRBJ2-1
CASSTTGVSYNEQFF
TGTGCCAGCAGTACAACAGGGGTCTCCTACAATGAGCAGTTCTTC
>TRBD1|NA|TRBV28|TRBJ1-1
CASSQRTGRLNTEAFF
TGTGCCAGCAGTCAAAGGACAGGGAGGCTGAACACTGAAGCTTTCTTT
>NA|few|TRBV19|TRBJ1-2
CASSGSLSYGYTF
TGTGCCAGTAGTGGAAGTTTATCCTATGGCTACACCTTC
>NA|NA|TRBV7-9|TRBJ2-1
CASSLVQGYYEQFF
TGTGCCAGCAGCTTAGTGCAGGGGTACTATGAGCAGTTCTTC
>NA|NA|TRBV5-6|TRBJ1-3
CASSLGGYGNTIYF
TGTGCCAGCAGCTTAGGAGGGTATGGAAACACCATATATTTT
>NA|NA|TRBV5-5|TRBJ2-5
CASSLPEETQYF
TGTGCCAGCAGCTTACCAGAAGAGACCCAGTACTTC
>NA|NA|TRBV6-5|TRBJ2-7
CASSGLHEQYF
TGTGCCAGCAGTGGACTCCACGAGCAGTACTTC
>NA|NA|TRBV13|TRBJ1-5
CASSRRKVNGPQHF
TGTGCCAGCAGCCGCCGGAAGGTAAATGGGCCCCAGCATTTT
>TRBD1|once|TRBV6-1|TRBJ1-1
CASSTTGEWTEAFF
TGTGCCAGCAGCACGACAGGGGAATGGACTGAAGCTTTCTTT
>NA|NA|TRBV11-3|TRBJ2-5
CASSPRLGQETQYF
TGTGCCAGCAGCCCCCGACTAGGCCAAGAGACCCAGTACTTC
>NA|NA|TRBV18|TRBJ1-1
CASSTQDTNTEAFF
TGTGCCAGCTCAACCCAAGACACAAACACTGAAGCTTTCTTT
>NA|NA|TRBV29-1|TRBJ1-5
CSVGGGNQPQHF
TGCAGCGTTGGGGGGGGGAATCAGCCCCAGCATTTT
>NA|NA|TRBV6-5|TRBJ1-4
CASSDRVINEKLFF
TGTGCCAGCAGTGACCGGGTCATTAATGAAAAACTGTTTTTT
>NA|NA|TRBV7-2|TRBJ2-3
CASASYTDTQYF
TGTGCCAGCGCGTCGTACACAGATACGCAGTATTTT
>TRBD1|NA|TRBV11-3|TRBJ2-1
CASRGQGRNEQFF
TGTGCCAGCAGGGGACAGGGCAGGAATGAGCAGTTCTTC
>NA|NA|TRBV29-1|TRBJ2-3
CSVVSSESTDTQYF
TGCAGCGTTGTCTCGTCAGAGAGCACAGATACGCAGTATTTT
>NA|NA|TRBV4-1|TRBJ2-3
CASSQGVRATDTQYF
TGCGCCAGCAGCCAAGGGGTGAGGGCTACAGATACGCAGTATTTT
>NA|NA|TRBV28|TRBJ1-1
CASTLLRGRTEAFF
TGTGCCAGCACCCTCCTCCGAGGGCGCACTGAAGCTTTCTTT
>NA|NA|TRBV14|TRBJ2-2
CASSQIRGWAGTGELFF
TGTGCCAGCAGCCAAATTCGGGGGTGGGCCGGCACCGGGGAGCTGTTTTTT
>NA|once|TRBV7-2|TRBJ1-5
CASSLGAGNNQPQHF
TGTGCCAGCAGCTTAGGGGCAGGGAACAATCAGCCCCAGCATTTT
>NA|NA|TRBV11-3|TRBJ2-2
CASSLGVNKAGELFF
TGTGCCAGCAGCCTCGGGGTTAATAAGGCCGGGGAGCTGTTTTTT
>TRBD2|NA|TRBV28|TRBJ2-1
CASSWTSGFYNEQFF
TGTGCCAGCAGTTGGACTAGCGGGTTTTACAATGAGCAGTTCTTC
>NA|few|TRBV7-9|TRBJ1-4
CASSGQRATNEKLFF
TGTGCCAGCAGCGGGCAGAGGGCAACTAATGAAAAACTGTTTTTT
>NA|few|TRBV11-2|TRBJ2-2
CASSLSQGITGELFF
TGTGCCAGCAGCTTAAGTCAGGGGATTACCGGGGAGCTGTTTTTT
>NA|NA|TRBV27|TRBJ2-3
CASSLEIRTDTQYF
TGTGCCAGCAGTTTAGAGATTCGCACAGATACGCAGTATTTT
>TRBD1|NA|TRBV6-5|TRBJ2-2
CASGTGGTGELFF
TGTGCCAGCGGGACAGGGGGCACCGGGGAGCTGTTTTTT
>TRBD2|few|TRBV7-9|TRBJ2-2
CASTMPWTSGRGTGELFF
TGTGCCAGCACCATGCCGTGGACTAGCGGGAGGGGCACCGGGGAGCTGTTTTTT
>TRBD1|NA|TRBV19|TRBJ1-3
CASSDRAGRNTIYF
TGTGCCAGTAGCGACAGGGCGGGAAGAAACACCATATATTTT
>TRBD1|NA|TRBV19|TRBJ2-2
CASRRQGIGELFF
TGTGCCAGTAGGAGACAGGGGATCGGGGAGCTGTTTTTT
>NA|NA|TRBV21-1|TRBJ1-3
CASSKPHAGGPSGNTIYF
TGTGCCAGCAGCAAACCTCACGCAGGGGGCCCCTCTGGAAACACCATATATTTT
>NA|NA|TRBV27|TRBJ2-1
CASSLGGYNEQFF
TGTGCCAGCAGTTTAGGGGGGTACAATGAGCAGTTCTTC
>TRBD2|NA|TRBV7-2|TRBJ2-7
CASSLNSGRANEQYF
TGTGCCAGCAGCCTAAACAGCGGGAGGGCCAACGAGCAGTACTTC
>NA|NA|TRBV6-6|TRBJ2-1
CASSYIAPSSYNEQFF
TGTGCCAGCAGTTATATTGCCCCAAGCTCCTACAATGAGCAGTTCTTC
>TRBD2|NA|TRBV4-1|TRBJ2-3
CASRPSASGTTDTQYF
TGCGCCAGCAGACCGTCGGCTAGCGGTACCACAGATACGCAGTATTTT
>NA|NA|TRBV9|TRBJ2-3
CASSPGPYTDTQYF
TGTGCCAGCAGCCCGGGGCCGTACACAGATACGCAGTATTTT
>TRBD1|NA|TRBV7-2|TRBJ1-1
CASSLVTGESAFF
TGTGCCAGCAGCTTAGTGACAGGGGAATCTGCTTTCTTT